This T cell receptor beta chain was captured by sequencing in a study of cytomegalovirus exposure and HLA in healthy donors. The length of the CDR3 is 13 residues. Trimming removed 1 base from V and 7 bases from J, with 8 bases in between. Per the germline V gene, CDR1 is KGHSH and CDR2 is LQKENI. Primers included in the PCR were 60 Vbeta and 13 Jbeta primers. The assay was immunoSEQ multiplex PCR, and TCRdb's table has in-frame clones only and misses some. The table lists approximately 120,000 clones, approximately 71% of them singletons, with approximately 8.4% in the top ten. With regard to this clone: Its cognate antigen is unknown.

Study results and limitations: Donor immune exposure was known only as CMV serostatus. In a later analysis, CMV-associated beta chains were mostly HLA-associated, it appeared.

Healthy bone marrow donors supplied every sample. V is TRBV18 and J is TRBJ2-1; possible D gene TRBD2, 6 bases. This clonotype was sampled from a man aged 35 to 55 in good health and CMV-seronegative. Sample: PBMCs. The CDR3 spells CASSPQGRNEQFF. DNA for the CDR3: TGTGCCAGCTCACCACAGGGGAGGAATGAGCAGTTCTTC. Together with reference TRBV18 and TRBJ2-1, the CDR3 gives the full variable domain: NAGVMQNPRHLVRRRGQEARLRCSPMKGHSHVYWYRQLPEEGLKFMVYLQKENIIDESGMPKERFSAEFPKEGPSILRIQQVVRGDSAAYFCASSPQGRNEQFFGPGTRLTVL.